The clone carrying this T cell receptor beta chain was counted only a few times. Its antigen is not known. The same CDR3 can be traced to other DNA sequences in this sample. The data are from a study of beta chain features in type 1 diabetes. Study outcomes and limitations: Insertions at VDJ junctions were less frequent in type 1 diabetes patients. These patients also deleted more nucleotides at the same junctions. Compared with healthy donors, patients appeared to share more similar naive, central memory and regulatory TCRB repertoires. A moderate, significant TCRB CDR3 shortening appeared in type 1 diabetes across four CD4+ subsets.

Germline V gives CDR1 LGHNA, CDR2 YSLEER. CDR3 length: 14 residues. V gave up 1 base and J gave up 7 bases; unmatched junction bases: 2. Isolated RNA was reverse transcribed in full, so expressed TCRB transcripts were sequenced. The method was immunoSEQ multiplex PCR; TCRdb's version includes in-frame clones alone and lacks a portion of them. The sample carries almost 350,000 clones, over 7% recorded once. Donors contributed one heparinised blood draw apiece, averaging roughly 100 mL. Each population that was sorted was more than 95% pure. Sequenced material: central memory CD4+ T cells from blood. This chain connects TRBV4-3 to TRBJ1-4; TRBD1 matches at 8 bases. The origin of this receptor is a man aged 25 to 45 with type 1 diabetes. The CDR3, as DNA: TGCGCCAGCAGCCAAGGGCAGGGGGCTGAAAAACTGTTTTTT. It translates to CASSQGQGAEKLFF.